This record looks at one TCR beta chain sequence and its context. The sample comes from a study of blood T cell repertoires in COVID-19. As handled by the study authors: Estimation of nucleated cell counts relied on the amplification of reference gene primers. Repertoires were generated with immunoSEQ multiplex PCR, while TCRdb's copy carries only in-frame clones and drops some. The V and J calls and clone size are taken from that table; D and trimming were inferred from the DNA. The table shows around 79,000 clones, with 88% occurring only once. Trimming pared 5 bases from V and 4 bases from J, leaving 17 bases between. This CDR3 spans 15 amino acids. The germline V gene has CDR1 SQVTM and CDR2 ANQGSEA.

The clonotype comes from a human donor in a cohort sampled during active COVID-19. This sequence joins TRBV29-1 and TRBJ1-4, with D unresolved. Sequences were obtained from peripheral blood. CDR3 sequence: CSVSLRAIDNEKLFF. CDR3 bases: TGCAGCGTTTCATTGAGGGCGATTGATAATGAAAAACTGTTTTTT.